This T cell receptor beta chain was sequenced in a study of metastatic and nonmetastatic thyroid tumors. On the study more broadly: Repertoires of blood and of tissue (tumor or nodule) from malignant and benign thyroid patients were compared.

Overall study results and limits: As reported, TCR beta diversity in blood and tumor was significantly higher in malignant thyroid tumors than in benign nodules.

Prior to thyroid surgery, none of the patients had received any treatment. Authors' analysis steps: Construction of a distant-metastasis classifier for papillary thyroid cancer relied on CDR3 differences across clinicopathological groups. With MiXCR, TCRdb reprocessed the PCR reads. Here the V and J calls rest on TCRdb's processing, not on the authors' analysis. This table has 30,000 to 45,000 clones, about 26% appearing once. This clone was counted between two and nine times. Its antigen is not identified. This CDR3 contains 14 residues. V lost 5 bases to trimming and J lost 10 bases; unmatched junction nucleotides: 10. Germline V gene lookup returns CDR1 LNHNV and CDR2 YYDKDF (reference sequence).

The specimen sequenced was blood. This receptor was obtained from a male donor with papillary thyroid cancer or a benign thyroid nodule (not recorded which). Some clones in this sample may be carry-over from other donors' samples. The genes are TRBV15 and TRBJ1-4; 7 bases line up with TRBD1. The CDR3 DNA sequence: TGTGCCACCAGCGTACAGACAGGGAACGGAAAACTGTTTTTT. Amino acid sequence: CATSVQTGNGKLFF. Supplemented by reference TRBV15 and TRBJ1-4, the full variable domain reads DAMVIQNPRYQVTQFGKPVTLSCSQTLNHNVMYWYQQKSSQAPKLLFHYYDKDFNNEADTPDNFQSRRPNTSFCFLDIRSPGLGDTAMYLCATSVQTGNGKLFFGSGTQLSVL.